The entry below gives a single TCR beta chain sequence along with its context. Its antigen is as yet unknown. This sample is part of a study of cytomegalovirus exposure and HLA in healthy donors. Study results and caveats: It was reported in a later analysis that an Asian-associated ancestry cluster showed fewer N-insertions than the approximately 700-donor mean. Published work reported that the classifier diagnosed cytomegalovirus status with high specificity and sensitivity. Confirmation was obtained in vitro that a few CMV-associated chains are specific for CMV antigens.

60 Vbeta and 13 Jbeta primers were used in PCR. In the source study's methods: The authors later counted some 76 million unique TCR beta chains, roughly 10 million of them shared. Profiled with immunoSEQ multiplex PCR; TCRdb holds only in-frame clones, not every one. That table is the source of V, J and clone size, and D and trimming were worked out from the DNA. The profile shows approximately 92,000 clones, around 85% of them singletons. Per germline, CDR1 SQVTM and CDR2 ANQGSEA. Deletions cut 7 bases from V and 7 bases from J, with 17 bases between. This CDR3 is 13 amino acids long. This TCR was sampled from a girl aged 2 to 10 in good health and CMV-seropositive. The gene calls are TRBV29-1 and TRBJ1-5; perhaps TRBD1 as D (5 bases). The sample was PBMCs. CDR3 in amino acids: CSGPPGIQQPQHF. CDR3 nucleotides: TGCAGCGGGCCTCCAGGGATTCAGCAGCCCCAGCATTTT.